This T cell receptor (beta chain) was recovered during a study of blood T cell repertoires in COVID-19. Study details: Italy, Spain and the United States were the sources of the convalescent and acute COVID-19 samples.

Original handling: Reference gene primer amplification gave nucleated cell count estimates. The protocol was immunoSEQ multiplex PCR, while the TCRdb copy is restricted to in-frame clones and leaves out a portion. The V and J calls and clone size come from that table; D and trimming were worked out from the DNA. Among about 140,000 clones listed, 78% were seen once. For this clone: Distinct nucleotide sequences in the sample also encode this CDR3.

This CDR3 is 15 amino acids long. V was clipped by 0 bases and J by 4 bases; unmatched bases: 4. Germline V gene sequence: CDR1 SGHRS, CDR2 YFSETQ. This TCR came from an older woman with acute or convalescent COVID-19. The V call is TRBV5-1, the J call TRBJ2-1; 7 bases fit TRBD2. Specimen: peripheral blood. The CDR3, as DNA: TGCGCCAGCAGCTTGGGTCTAGCGGTATACAATGAGCAGTTCTTC. This sequence encodes CASSLGLAVYNEQFF.